Listed here are 26 T cell receptor beta chains from one sample, sequenced in a study of cytomegalovirus exposure and HLA in healthy donors. This PCR relied on a set of 60 Vbeta primers and 13 Jbeta primers. Sequencing was performed with immunoSEQ multiplex PCR; in TCRdb, only in-frame clones are kept and a portion is missing. This sample has about 170,000 clones, with about 85% found just once. The specimen sequenced was PBMCs. The receptors shown here come from a man aged 25-45 years in good health and CMV-seropositive.

This clone was seen a handful of times. The chain recombines TRBV4-3 with TRBJ2-6, with D possibly TRBD1 on 6 matching bases. CDR1 LGHNA and CDR2 YSLEER come from the germline V gene. The CDR3 runs to 17 residues. V was trimmed by 0 bases and J by 0 bases, leaving 9 bases between them. The CDR3, as DNA: TGCGCCAGCAGCCAAGATGGGGACAACTCTGGGGCCAACGTCCTGACTTTC. Protein product: CASSQDGDNSGANVLTF.

The J gene is TRBJ2-7, the V gene TRBV5-1, with 10 bases that match TRBD2. This CDR3 contains 15 residues. Losses at the gene ends were 2 bases for V and 2 bases for J; bases not matched to a gene: 4. Germline CDR1 reads SGHRS; CDR2 reads YFSETQ. The CDR3, as DNA: TGCGCCAGCAGCTTCGGACTAGCGGAAACCTACGAGCAGTACTTC. Translating it yields CASSFGLAETYEQYF.

J is TRBJ1-2 and V is TRBV4-2; a possible D gene is TRBD1 (5 bases). V lost 3 bases, J lost 7 bases, and 18 bases lay in between. The germline gives CDR1 LGHNA, CDR2 YNFKEQ. The CDR3 contains 15 residues. CDR3 region: CASSQGPTMETGYTF. The CDR3 DNA follows: TGTGCCAGCAGCCAGGGGCCCACAATGGAGACTGGCTACACCTTC.

The rearrangement links TRBV4-1 to TRBJ2-7, with D tentatively TRBD1 (5 bases). The CDR3 sequence is 14 residues long. Germline CDR1 MGHRA, CDR2 YSYEKL. The V gene lost 0 bases and the J gene lost 4 bases, with 10 bases spanning the gap. In nucleotides, the CDR3 is TGCGCCAGCAGCCAAGATAGGGGTGGTTACGAGCAGTACGTC. The encoded protein is CASSQDRGGYEQYV.

The V and J genes are TRBV5-1 and TRBJ1-3; D is unclear. Germline V lookup: CDR1 SGHRS, CDR2 YFSETQ. Trimming cost V 0 bases and J 8 bases, with 12 bases left between them. The CDR3 runs to 14 residues. This CDR3 is CASSLAPGMDTIYF. As DNA, the CDR3 is TGCGCCAGCAGCTTGGCCCCGGGAATGGACACCATATATTTT. Complete variable domain (other parts from reference TRBV5-1 and TRBJ1-3): KAGVTQTPRYLIKTRGQQVTLSCSPISGHRSVSWYQQTPGQGLQFLFEYFSETQRNKGNFPGRFSGRQFSNSRSEMNVSTLELGDSALYLCASSLAPGMDTIYFGEGSWLTVV.

V is TRBV5-4 and J is TRBJ1-5; 9 bases agree with TRBD1. V dropped 0 bases and J dropped 4; count of bases not matched to a gene: 2. The CDR3 totals 15 residues. The germline gives CDR1 SGHNT, CDR2 YYREEE (reference sequence). DNA for the CDR3: TGTGCCAGCAGCTTGGCCGGGACAGGGAATCAGCCCCAGCATTTT. This translates into CASSLAGTGNQPQHF.

In its sample, this clone was seen a few times. The rearrangement links TRBV5-4 to TRBJ1-2; tentatively, D is TRBD1 (5 bases). This CDR3 spans 14 amino acids. Germline CDR1 SGHNT, CDR2 YYREEE (reference sequence). Trimming took off 3 bases at V and 4 bases at J, with 13 bases between the two ends. Written as DNA, the CDR3 is TGTGCCAGCAGCTGGTACGGGACTTCCTATGGCTACACCTTC. Residues: CASSWYGTSYGYTF.

This chain uses TRBV19 with TRBJ2-5; 9 bases match TRBD2. This CDR3 comprises 15 residues. The J segment lost 5 bases and the V segment lost 5 bases, leaving 9 bases of the junction unmatched. Germline lookup yields CDR1 LNHDA and CDR2 SQIVND (reference sequence). For the CDR3, the DNA is TGTGCCAGTAGTTCTCTAGCGGGAACGGGGGAGACCCAGTACTTC. This encodes CASSSLAGTGETQYF.

This clone has more than one count but fewer than ten. Sequence at one end of the junction differs from germline and may be a read error. The genes are TRBV7-7 and TRBJ1-1; D is uncertain. Germline V gene lookup returns CDR1 SSHAT and CDR2 FNYEAQ (reference sequence). The CDR3 spans 13 residues. DNA of the CDR3: TGTGCTAGCAGCCGGAGTGTGAACACTGAAGCTTTCTTT. Amino acids: CASSRSVNTEAFF.

The chain couples TRBV9 to TRBJ1-2; the match to TRBD1 covers 9 bases. The V gene's germline CDR1 is SGDLS and CDR2 YYNGEE. The V gene end was trimmed by 3 bases and the J gene end by 8 bases; junction bases not matched to a gene: 11. The CDR3 loop spans 15 amino acids. For the CDR3, the DNA is TGTGCCAGCAGCGCCAACCTTAGGACAGGGGAAGGCTACACCTTC. Amino acids: CASSANLRTGEGYTF.

The chain recombines TRBV29-1 with TRBJ2-5; D call uncertain. With 7 bases removed from V and 4 bases from J, the gap between germline ends came to 16 bases. The CDR3 contains 13 residues. The V gene's germline CDR1 is SQVTM and CDR2 ANQGSEA. The CDR3 DNA reads TGCAGCGCCCTGGCAATCTGGGCAGAGACCCAGTACTTC. It translates to CSALAIWAETQYF.

The V and J genes are TRBV19 and TRBJ1-5; TRBD1 might be the D (5 bases). Germline CDR1 LNHDA, CDR2 SQIVND (reference sequence). V was cut by 7 bases and J by 0 bases, with 19 bases left in between. The CDR3 covers 17 residues. CDR3 sequence: CASTPNRGVISNQPQHF. CDR3 DNA sequence: TGTGCCAGTACCCCCAACCGGGGGGTCATTAGCAATCAGCCCCAGCATTTT.

For this clone: Distinct nucleotide sequences in the sample also encode this CDR3. The V and J genes are TRBV27 and TRBJ2-1; TRBD2 matches 7 bases. The trim removed 5 bases at V and 4 bases at J, leaving 5 bases unmatched. CDR3 size: 14 residues. Germline CDR1 and CDR2: MNHEY and SMNVEV (reference sequence). The CDR3 region is CASSPSGTYNEQFF. The CDR3 nucleotides are TGTGCCAGCAGTCCCAGCGGGACTTACAATGAGCAGTTCTTC.

The J gene is TRBJ2-7, the V gene TRBV11-3, with TRBD1 as a possible D gene (5 bases). The CDR3 is made up of 16 amino acids. V lost 0 bases, J lost 3 bases, and 15 bases lay in between. Germline V gene data show CDR1 as SGHNT and CDR2 as YENEEA. The CDR3 is CASSLDWQTGDYEQYF. CDR3 DNA: TGTGCCAGCAGCTTAGATTGGCAAACAGGAGACTACGAGCAGTACTTC.

The chain's CDR3 is CATSSPGGNSPLHF. CDR3 sequence (DNA): TGTGCCACCAGCTCGCCCGGGGGGAATTCACCCCTCCACTTT. The chain has TRBV15 and TRBJ1-6; perhaps TRBD1 as D (5 bases). CDR1 LNHNV and CDR2 YYDKDF come from the germline V gene (reference sequence). This CDR3 is 14 amino acids long. V was pared by 5 bases and J by 7 bases, with 12 bases between.

The rearrangement uses TRBV7-8 and TRBJ2-2; D gene uncertain. V was cut by 3 bases and J by 8 bases, with 4 bases left in between. Germline CDR1 SGHVS, CDR2 FQNEAQ. The CDR3 totals 11 residues. CDR3 loop: CASSFIGELFF. The CDR3 DNA sequence: TGTGCCAGCAGCTTCATTGGGGAGCTGTTTTTT.

V usage is TRBV19 and J usage is TRBJ2-6; D gene uncertain. CDR1 and CDR2 (germline): LNHDA, SQIVND (reference sequence). CDR3 length: 15 amino acids. V dropped 6 bases and J dropped 0 bases, with 9 bases sitting between them. The CDR3 DNA reads as TGTGCCAGTAGCTCCTATGCCTCTGGGGCCAACGTCCTGACTTTC. This codes for CASSSYASGANVLTF.

The chain has TRBV7-6 and TRBJ1-4, with D possibly TRBD1 on 6 matching bases. Germline V gene sequence: CDR1 SGHVS, CDR2 FNYEAQ. Trimming cost V 5 bases and J 8 bases, with 18 bases left between them. This CDR3 comprises 15 residues. CDR3 loop: CASSQRGGAEEKLFF. DNA for the CDR3: TGTGCCAGCAGCCAAAGGGGGGGCGCGGAGGAAAAACTGTTTTTT.

In its sample, this clone was seen once. J is TRBJ2-1 and V is TRBV11-3; 10 bases fit TRBD2. V trimming: 4 bases; J trimming: 0 bases; junction bases outside the gene matches: 6. The CDR3 has 17 residues. Germline CDR1 reads SGHNT; CDR2 reads YENEEA. The DNA of the CDR3 is TGTGCCAGCAGCTCGGGGGCTAGCGGGAGCTCCTACAATGAGCAGTTCTTC. Its translation is CASSSGASGSSYNEQFF.

V usage is TRBV27 and J usage is TRBJ2-3; tentatively, D is TRBD2 (5 bases). Looked up from germline, CDR1 is MNHEY and CDR2 is SMNVEV (reference sequence). This CDR3 comprises 14 residues. V was clipped by 5 bases and J by 2 bases, with 11 bases between them. The CDR3 here is CASSVPGLTDTQYF. In DNA form, the CDR3 reads TGTGCCAGCAGTGTCCCCGGACTCACAGATACGCAGTATTTT.

The V gene is TRBV5-1, the J gene TRBJ2-1; 11 nucleotides line up with TRBD2. Germline V lookup: CDR1 SGHRS, CDR2 YFSETQ. The CDR3 contains 15 residues. Germline trimming cut 2 bases from V and 6 bases from J; bases unmatched to any gene: 4. CDR3 in DNA: TGCGCCAGCAGCTTTGGACTAGCGGGTGGCAATGAGCAGTTCTTC. Amino acids: CASSFGLAGGNEQFF.

This clone was counted a few times. This chain connects TRBV19 to TRBJ1-4; D is unclear. CDR1 is LNHDA and CDR2 is SQIVND in the germline V gene (reference sequence). The CDR3 loop spans 16 amino acids. V lost 6 bases and J 0 bases, leaving 14 bases between the germline ends. The CDR3 region is CASSGWQAATNEKLFF. In DNA form, the CDR3 reads TGTGCCAGTAGCGGTTGGCAGGCTGCAACTAATGAAAAACTGTTTTTT.

The chain has TRBV5-1 and TRBJ2-1; 8 bases are a match to TRBD2. The CDR3 runs to 14 residues. V shed 7 bases and J 6 bases; nucleotides not matched to a gene: 9. In germline, CDR1 is SGHRS, CDR2 YFSETQ. CDR3 nucleotides: TGCGCCAGCGCGGGGGGAGGCCTCCCCAATGAGCAGTTCTTC. It is translated as CASAGGGLPNEQFF.

The chain employs TRBV18 and TRBJ1-1; D remains ambiguous. Germline-derived CDR1 and CDR2 are KGHSH and LQKENI. This CDR3 is 14 amino acids long. Between the trimmed V and J ends, which lost 3 bases and 2 bases, there was a span of 10 bases. As DNA, the CDR3 is TGTGCCAGCTCACCCCAGACTATTAACACTGAAGCTTTCTTT. Residues: CASSPQTINTEAFF.

The gene calls are TRBV6-1 and TRBJ2-7, with TRBD2 matching over 12 bases. Per the germline V gene, CDR1 is MNHNS and CDR2 is SASEGT. There are 15 residues in the CDR3. V gave up 1 base and J gave up 3 bases; unmatched junction bases: 1. The CDR3 bases are TGTGCCAGCAGTGAAGAACTAGCGGGGGGCTACGAGCAGTACGTC. Translated: CASSEELAGGYEQYV.

V and J are TRBV5-4 and TRBJ2-1, with D tentatively TRBD1 (5 bases). V lost 4 bases to trimming and J lost 10 bases, with 12 bases between them. Germline V lookup: CDR1 SGHNT, CDR2 YYREEE (reference sequence). The CDR3 has 12 amino acids. The DNA of the CDR3 is TGTGCCAGCAGCCTAGGGGCCGGGGAGCAGTTCTTC. Protein product: CASSLGAGEQFF.